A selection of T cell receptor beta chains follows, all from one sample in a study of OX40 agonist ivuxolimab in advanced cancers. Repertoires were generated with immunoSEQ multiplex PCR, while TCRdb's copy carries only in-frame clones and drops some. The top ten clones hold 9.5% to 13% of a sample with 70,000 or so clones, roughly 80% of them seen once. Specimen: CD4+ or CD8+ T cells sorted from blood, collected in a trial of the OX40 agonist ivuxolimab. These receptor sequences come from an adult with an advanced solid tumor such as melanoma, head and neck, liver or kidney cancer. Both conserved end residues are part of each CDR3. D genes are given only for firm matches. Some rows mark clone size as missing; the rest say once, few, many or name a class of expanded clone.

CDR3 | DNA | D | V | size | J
CASSGRRGNTEAFF | TGTGCCAGCAGCGGACGTAGGGGGAACACTGAAGCTTTCTTT | NA | TRBV5-5 | NA | TRBJ1-1
CASSLVRGGADTQYF | TGTGCCAGCAGCTTAGTGAGGGGAGGGGCTGATACGCAGTATTTT | TRBD2 | TRBV7-6 | once | TRBJ2-3
CASSLGDRNTGELFF | TGTGCCAGCAGCTTGGGGGACAGGAACACCGGGGAGCTGTTTTTT | TRBD1 | TRBV5-8 | NA | TRBJ2-2
CASSIGVGNSPLHF | TGTGCCAGTAGTATAGGAGTGGGTAATTCACCCCTCCACTTT | NA | TRBV19 | few | TRBJ1-6
CASSFRDHSYEQYF | TGTGCCAGCAGCTTCCGGGACCACTCCTACGAGCAGTACTTC | NA | TRBV13 | NA | TRBJ2-7
CASSVDGQGLDEQFF | TGTGCCAGCAGCGTAGATGGACAGGGTCTCGATGAGCAGTTCTTC | TRBD1 | TRBV9 | NA | TRBJ2-1
CASSYRGLGLAFF | TGTGCCAGCAGTTACCGGGGGCTGGGTTTGGCTTTCTTT | NA | TRBV6-5 | NA | TRBJ1-1
CASSQGQGANYGYTF | TGTGCCAGCTCGCAAGGACAGGGGGCTAACTATGGCTACACCTTC | TRBD1 | TRBV18 | NA | TRBJ1-2
CASKTRAHWETQYF | TGTGCCAGCAAGACGAGGGCCCACTGGGAGACCCAGTACTTC | NA | TRBV27 | NA | TRBJ2-5
CATSRDGQGHEKLFF | TGTGCCACCAGCAGAGATGGGCAGGGTCATGAAAAACTGTTTTTT | NA | TRBV15 | NA | TRBJ1-4
CASSILNTEAFF | TGTGCCAGCAGTATCTTGAACACTGAAGCTTTCTTT | NA | TRBV28 | NA | TRBJ1-1
CASSPMGTRAPNYGYTF | TGCGCCAGCAGCCCTATGGGTACCCGGGCCCCTAACTATGGCTACACCTTC | NA | TRBV4-1 | once | TRBJ1-2
CASVQGYGTDTQYF | TGTGCCAGCGTACAGGGATATGGCACAGATACGCAGTATTTT | NA | TRBV6-1 | NA | TRBJ2-3
CASSGTGRTEAFF | TGTGCCAGCTCAGGAACAGGGCGAACTGAAGCTTTCTTT | NA | TRBV18 | NA | TRBJ1-1
CASSITQGRANYGYTF | TGTGCCAGCAGCATTACCCAGGGACGGGCTAACTATGGCTACACCTTC | NA | TRBV7-9 | NA | TRBJ1-2
CASSQETGAVYEQYF | TGCGCCAGTAGCCAAGAAACAGGAGCGGTTTACGAGCAGTACTTC | NA | TRBV4-3 | NA | TRBJ2-7
CASSPLNDNYGYTF | TGTGCCAGCTCACCACTGAACGATAACTATGGCTACACCTTC | NA | TRBV18 | NA | TRBJ1-2
CASSFGQRTDTQYF | TGTGCCAGCAGCTTCGGACAGAGGACAGATACGCAGTATTTT | NA | TRBV7-2 | once | TRBJ2-3
CSVEGGRVNEQFF | TGCAGCGTTGAGGGCGGGAGGGTCAATGAGCAGTTCTTC | TRBD2 | TRBV29-1 | NA | TRBJ2-1
CASSPLGGQPQHF | TGCGCCAGCAGCCCCCTGGGGGGACAGCCCCAGCATTTT | NA | TRBV4-1 | NA | TRBJ1-5
CASSPMGQYQETQYF | TGTGCCAGCAGTCCCATGGGACAGTATCAAGAGACCCAGTACTTC | TRBD1 | TRBV27 | NA | TRBJ2-5
CASSYAGANTGELFF | TGCGCCAGCAGCTACGCCGGGGCCAACACCGGGGAGCTGTTTTTT | NA | TRBV5-1 | NA | TRBJ2-2
CASSEDIEAFF | TGTGCCAGCAGTGAGGACATCGAAGCTTTCTTT | NA | TRBV25-1 | NA | TRBJ1-1
CASSSQGSWSNQPQHF | TGTGCCAGCAGTTCTCAGGGTTCGTGGAGCAATCAGCCCCAGCATTTT | NA | TRBV28 | few | TRBJ1-5
CASSLQGVESPLHF | TGTGCCAGCAGCTTACAGGGGGTTGAATCACCCCTCCACTTT | TRBD1 | TRBV5-4 | NA | TRBJ1-6
CASSVDGNQPQHF | TGTGCCAGCAGTGTGGACGGTAATCAGCCCCAGCATTTT | NA | TRBV6-1 | NA | TRBJ1-5
CASRLAAGGLDTGELFF | TGTGCCAGCAGGCTTGCAGCTGGGGGCCTGGACACCGGGGAGCTGTTTTTT | NA | TRBV5-4 | once | TRBJ2-2
CASGLGGTDTQYF | TGTGCTAGTGGTTTGGGGGGGACAGATACGCAGTATTTT | NA | TRBV12-5 | NA | TRBJ2-3
CASSLERGRDTQYF | TGCGCCAGCAGCTTGGAGAGGGGGCGGGATACGCAGTATTTT | TRBD1 | TRBV5-1 | NA | TRBJ2-3
CASSLPGLYEQYF | TGTGCCAGCAGCCTACCGGGGCTCTACGAGCAGTACTTC | NA | TRBV7-2 | once | TRBJ2-7
CASTSAGKVGNQPQHF | TGTGCCAGCACCTCGGCCGGCAAGGTAGGGAATCAGCCCCAGCATTTT | NA | TRBV28 | NA | TRBJ1-5
CASSLLAAAEAFF | TGTGCCAGCAGCCTTCTTGCGGCGGCTGAAGCTTTCTTT | NA | TRBV27 | once | TRBJ1-1
CASSKLTGGEAGNTIYF | TGTGCCAGCAGCAAACTCACAGGGGGCGAGGCTGGAAACACCATATATTTT | TRBD1 | TRBV5-6 | NA | TRBJ1-3